The 8 T cell receptor beta chains below all came from one sample that was sequenced in a study of CD8 T cells in ankylosing spondylitis. Study-level findings and limits: Blood from ankylosing spondylitis patients appeared to carry a characteristic roughly eight-variant TCR beta motif.

TCRdb called the 5' RACE reads again in MiXCR, with one record for every CDR3 protein. The sample lists roughly 490,000 distinct CDR3 sequences, approximately 5% occurring once. Their antigen targets remain unknown. The sequenced sample consisted of blood, either unsorted or a sorted T cell fraction (not recorded which). These receptors all come from a male donor with ankylosing spondylitis.

This clonotype has a count of ten or more. The V gene is TRBV5-1, the J gene TRBJ1-3, with D possibly matching TRBD1 (5 bases). This CDR3 has 15 amino acids. Germline values: CDR1 SGHRS, CDR2 YFSETQ. The V and J ends lost 3 bases and 1 base respectively, with 11 bases between them. CDR3 residues: CASSSSWGSGNTIYF. CDR3 bases: TGCGCCAGCAGCTCCAGCTGGGGGTCTGGAAACACCATATATTTT.

There are a few counts of this clonotype. The gene calls are TRBV25-1 and TRBJ2-3, with D possibly being TRBD1 (6 bases). This CDR3 is built from 13 residues. Trimming left V 6 bases short and J 2 bases short, with 9 bases between. CDR1 is MGHDK and CDR2 is SYGVNS in the germline V gene. CDR3 amino acids: CASSRGATDTQYF. The CDR3 DNA follows: TGTGCCAGCAGCAGGGGTGCCACAGATACGCAGTATTTT.

This clonotype was seen a handful of times. The J gene is TRBJ2-3, the V gene TRBV20-1; 10 bases fit TRBD2. Germline-derived CDR1 and CDR2 are DFQATT and SNEGSKA (reference sequence). The CDR3 extends over 15 amino acids. V shed 5 bases and J 4 bases; nucleotides not matched to a gene: 9. CDR3 in amino acids: CSALLAGRDADTQYF. CDR3 sequence (DNA): TGCAGTGCTCTACTAGCGGGGAGGGACGCAGATACGCAGTATTTT.

This clonotype was counted ten times or more. No conserved phenylalanine or tryptophan is present at the end of the CDR3, so a read error is the likely explanation. It is unclear where the CDR3 begins or ends on the DNA, so no DNA is shown, and the CDR3 is as TCRdb lists it. This chain links TRBV7-9 with TRBJ2-7; the table's D gene call, TRBD1, was not cross checked with the DNA. The CDR3 comprises 10 residues, both ends counted. Germline-derived CDR1 and CDR2 are SEHNR and FQNEAQ (reference sequence). This CDR3 is CASSPERGQL.

This clonotype was counted many times. This rearrangement joins TRBV27 to TRBJ2-3; D gene unclear. The CDR3 is 16 amino acids. CDR1 MNHEY and CDR2 SMNVEV come from the germline V gene (reference sequence). The ends were cut back, 6 bases at V and 3 bases at J, with 19 bases in the middle. The CDR3 sequence is CASRIKIASPTDTQYF. The CDR3 DNA is TGTGCCAGCAGGATCAAAATTGCCTCTCCAACAGATACGCAGTATTTT.

This clonotype was recorded many times. V gene TRBV5-1 combines with J gene TRBJ1-1; D not resolved. The CDR3 has 14 amino acids. From germline, CDR1 is SGHRS and CDR2 YFSETQ. Deletions cut 1 base from V and 1 base from J, with 8 bases between. The CDR3 DNA follows: TGCGCCAGCAGCTTGATCTGGGGGAACACTGAAGCTTTCTTT. Translating it yields CASSLIWGNTEAFF.

V gene TRBV24-1 combines with J gene TRBJ2-2; D possibly matches TRBD1 or TRBD2 (5 bases each). This CDR3 has 11 amino acids. The ends were cut back, 10 bases at V and 7 bases at J, with 9 bases in the middle. Germline CDR1 and CDR2: KGHDR and SFDVKD. The DNA for the CDR3 is TGTGCCACGCAGGGAGACGGGGAGCTGTTTTTT. Translating it yields CATQGDGELFF.

There are many counts of this clonotype. The rearrangement uses TRBV7-2 and TRBJ2-5, with TRBD2 as a possible D gene (5 bases). The V and J ends lost 4 bases and 2 bases respectively, with 11 bases between them. This CDR3 has 14 amino acids. Germline V gives CDR1 SGHTA, CDR2 FQGNSA. CDR3 sequence: CASSSFGGQETQYF. The CDR3, as DNA: TGTGCCAGCAGCTCCTTCGGCGGGCAAGAGACCCAGTACTTC.